The clone carrying this T cell receptor beta chain was counted between two and nine times. The PCR ran on 60 Vbeta and 13 Jbeta primers. The repertoire was sequenced with immunoSEQ multiplex PCR; TCRdb's copy has only in-frame clones and lacks some. The table includes roughly 150,000 clones, around 80% detected once. The sample comes from a study of cytomegalovirus exposure and HLA in healthy donors. This TCR was recovered from a man younger than 45 in good health and CMV-seronegative. What was sequenced was PBMCs.

DNA for the CDR3: TGTGCCAGCAGCTCGGCAGGGAGGACTGAAGCTTTCTTT. Protein product: CASSSAGRTEAFF. The chain employs TRBV7-8 and TRBJ1-1, with D possibly being TRBD1 (5 bases). With 4 bases removed from V and 5 bases from J, the gap between germline ends came to 11 bases. The CDR3 runs 13 residues. The germline CDR1 and CDR2 sequences are SGHVS and FQNEAQ.